The rows below give T cell receptor beta chains drawn from one sample of a study of shared clonotypes between healthy human individuals. Method: immunoSEQ multiplex PCR; TCRdb's copy keeps in-frame clones and lacks some. The sample lists about 2 million clones; 90% to 95% were seen once. Specimen: naive CD4+ T cells sorted from blood. The origin of the receptors is a young man in good health. CDR3s include the opening cysteine and the closing phenylalanine or tryptophan. D genes are given only for firm matches. Part of the rows lack a size; the others show once, few, many or a class for expanded clones.

V gene	J gene	D gene	clone size	CDR3 DNA	CDR3 protein
TRBV4-1	TRBJ1-2	TRBD1	NA	TGCGCCAGCAGCCAACCAATCAAAACCAGGGGGCATGGTGGCTACACCTTC	CASSQPIKTRGHGGYTF
TRBV19	TRBJ2-7	TRBD1	NA	TGTGCCAGTAGTATCTCCAGGGGGAGCTCCTACGAGCAGTACTTC	CASSISRGSSYEQYF
TRBV19	TRBJ2-6	TRBD1	NA	TGTGCCAGTAGTGCAGACAGGGTGGCCAACGTCCTGACTTTC	CASSADRVANVLTF
TRBV30	TRBJ2-3	TRBD1	NA	TGTGCCTGGACCCGGACAGGGGGCACAGATACGCAGTATTTT	CAWTRTGGTDTQYF
TRBV5-4	TRBJ2-3	NA	NA	TGTGCCAGCAGCAAGAAAGGGGGTGCAGATACGCAGTATTTT	CASSKKGGADTQYF
TRBV5-1	TRBJ2-7	TRBD1	NA	TGCGCCAGCAGCTTGGGAGGGGGCCGTACCTACGAGCAGTACTTC	CASSLGGGRTYEQYF
TRBV7-2	TRBJ2-5	NA	NA	TGTGCCAGCAGCTTAGTACATTTACAAGAGACCCAGTACTTC	CASSLVHLQETQYF
TRBV5-1	TRBJ2-5	TRBD1	NA	TGCGCCAGCAGTTATCCAGGACAGGGAAGGGGCCAAGAGACCCAGTACTTC	CASSYPGQGRGQETQYF
TRBV5-1	TRBJ1-3	NA	NA	TGCGCCAGCAGCTTGGGACAAAACTCTGGAAACACCATATATTTT	CASSLGQNSGNTIYF
TRBV29-1	TRBJ2-2	TRBD2	NA	TGCAGCGTTGAACAGGGAGGGACCGGGGAGCTGTTTTTT	CSVEQGGTGELFF
TRBV27	TRBJ2-3	NA	NA	TGTGCCAGCAGTTTTTTCCCGCCCGCTAGCACAGATACGCAGTATTTT	CASSFFPPASTDTQYF
TRBV11-2	TRBJ2-5	NA	NA	TGTGCCAGCAGCTTAGATGTGGCTAAAGTGGGTCAAGAGACCCAGTACTTC	CASSLDVAKVGQETQYF
TRBV11-2	TRBJ2-7	NA	NA	TGTGCCAGCAGCTTAGTTCGACCAACGGACTTCGAGCAGTACTTC	CASSLVRPTDFEQYF
TRBV11-2	TRBJ1-2	NA	NA	TGTGCCAGCAGCGCGTCCTATGGCTACACCTTC	CASSASYGYTF
TRBV27	TRBJ1-2	NA	few	TGTGCCAGCAGTTCACAAACGCCAGGGGCTGGAGCTAACTATGGCTACACCTTC	CASSSQTPGAGANYGYTF
TRBV16	TRBJ1-5	NA	NA	TGTGCCAGCAGAAGTGGGGCCTATCAGCCCCAGCATTTT	CASRSGAYQPQHF
TRBV20-1	TRBJ1-1	NA	NA	TGCAGTGCTAACCCACACACTGAAGCTTTCTTT	CSANPHTEAFF
TRBV7-2	TRBJ1-4	NA	NA	TGTGCCAGCAGCTTAGCGGCAGGGGCCTCTAATGAAAAACTGTTTTTT	CASSLAAGASNEKLFF
TRBV6-5	TRBJ1-1	NA	NA	TGTGCCAGCAGCCCCCGCGACACGGTGGCTTTCTTT	CASSPRDTVAFF
TRBV19	TRBJ2-7	TRBD1	NA	TGTGCCAGTAGTAGGGACAGGGCCGAGCAGTACTTC	CASSRDRAEQYF
TRBV4-1	TRBJ1-1	TRBD1	NA	TGCGCCAGCAGCCAGGACAGGTACATCACTGAAGCTTTCTTT	CASSQDRYITEAFF
TRBV19	TRBJ2-1	TRBD2	NA	TGTGCCAGTAGTATCCTAGCGGGAGGTTCCTACAATGAGCAGTTCTTC	CASSILAGGSYNEQFF
TRBV12-2	TRBJ1-4	NA	NA	TGTGCAAGTCGCCTTTCCGGGACACCTACAACTAATGAAAAACTGTTTTTT	CASRLSGTPTTNEKLFF
TRBV30	TRBJ1-5	NA	NA	TGTGCCTGGAGTGTGGACCGTTATCAGCCCCAGCATTTT	CAWSVDRYQPQHF
TRBV5-5	TRBJ2-6	NA	NA	TGTGCCAGCAGCTTTCCCCGGACGGGGGCCAACGTCCTGACTTTC	CASSFPRTGANVLTF
TRBV6-1	TRBJ1-3	NA	NA	TGTGCCAGCAGTGAGGTGGGGGCCCCCGGCCGTCGAAACACCATATATTTT	CASSEVGAPGRRNTIYF
TRBV5-1	TRBJ2-2	NA	NA	TGCGCCAGCAGCGACCCCCGGCGATCCGGGGAGCTGTTTTTT	CASSDPRRSGELFF
TRBV29-1	TRBJ1-2	NA	NA	TGCAGCGTTGAAGACACATCGGGGGGTGGCTACACCTTC	CSVEDTSGGGYTF